This TCR beta chain stems from a study of radiotherapy plus CTLA-4 blockade in lung cancer. Whole-study results and caveats: Reported findings show early blood T cell clone dynamics, with interferon-beta, best predicted response.

This CDR3 is built from 15 residues. Germline values: CDR1 SGHRS, CDR2 YFSETQ. V was cut by 0 bases and J by 3 bases, with 10 bases left in between. The protocol was immunoSEQ multiplex PCR, while the TCRdb copy is restricted to in-frame clones and leaves out a portion. The sample records about 72,000 clones, about 85% being singletons. As regards this clone: The antigen remains unidentified.

The sequencing here drew on peripheral blood, taken from a patient treated with radiotherapy plus ipilimumab. The chain is built from TRBV5-1 and TRBJ2-1; D may be TRBD2 (6 bases). The TCR comes from a human donor with non-small cell lung cancer who had a partial response to radiotherapy plus ipilimumab. The CDR3: CASSLDGGSYNEQFF. CDR3 nucleotides: TGCGCCAGCAGCTTGGATGGAGGGAGCTACAATGAGCAGTTCTTC.